The clone carrying this TCR beta chain appeared a few times. The antigen is undetermined. This specimen comes from a study of beta chain features in type 1 diabetes. Study information: In all, roughly 98,000,000 sorted cells from all samples were analyzed. Study-wide results and limits: TCRB CDR3 length was moderately but significantly reduced in all four CD4+ subsets of Type 1 diabetes patients. Insertion counts at VDJ junctions were lower in type 1 diabetes patients, who also showed more deletions there.

A heparinised blood draw that averaged approximately 120 mL was obtained once from each donor. A CD45RO/CCR7/CD25/CD127/CD95/CD27 panel sorted naive, central memory, regulatory and stem cell-like memory CD4+ cells. The CDR3 loop spans 14 amino acids. V was pared by 0 bases and J by 2 bases, with 8 bases between. CDR1 and CDR2 (germline): SGHAT, FQNNGV. Expressed TCRB transcripts were sequenced after all isolated RNA was converted to cDNA. Measured with immunoSEQ multiplex PCR; TCRdb has only the in-frame clones, and not every one. The sample holds hundreds of thousands of clones, around an eighth seen once.

The receptor comes from a man in his late teens or twenties with type 1 diabetes. Sequences were obtained from naive CD4+ T cells from blood. The chain couples TRBV11-2 to TRBJ2-7; D remains unclear. The CDR3 coding sequence is TGTGCCAGCAGCTTAGACCGTTTCACCTACGAGCAGTACTTC. Encoded protein: CASSLDRFTYEQYF.